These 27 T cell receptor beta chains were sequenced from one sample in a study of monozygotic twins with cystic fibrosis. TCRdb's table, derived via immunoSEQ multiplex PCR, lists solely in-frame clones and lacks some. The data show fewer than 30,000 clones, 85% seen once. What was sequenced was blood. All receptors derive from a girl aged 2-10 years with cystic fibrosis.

The CDR3 is CASRKRLQETQYF. The DNA of the CDR3 is TGTGCCAGCAGAAAGCGGTTACAAGAGACCCAGTACTTC. This sequence joins TRBV27 and TRBJ2-5; tentatively, D is TRBD2 (5 bases). The CDR3 covers 13 residues. Trimming removed 6 bases from V and 2 bases from J, with 10 bases in between. CDR1 is MNHEY, CDR2 SMNVEV, per germline (reference sequence).

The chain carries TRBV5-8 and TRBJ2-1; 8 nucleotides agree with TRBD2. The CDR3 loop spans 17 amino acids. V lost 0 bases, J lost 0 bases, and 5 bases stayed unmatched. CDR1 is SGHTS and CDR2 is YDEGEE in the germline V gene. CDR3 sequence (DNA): TGTGCCAGCAGCTTGGTGGTAGCGGGACGCTCCTACAATGAGCAGTTCTTC. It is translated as CASSLVVAGRSYNEQFF.

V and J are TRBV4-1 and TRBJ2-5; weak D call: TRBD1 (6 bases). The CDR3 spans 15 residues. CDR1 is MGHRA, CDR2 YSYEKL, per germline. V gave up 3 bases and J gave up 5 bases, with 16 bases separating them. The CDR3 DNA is TGCGCCAGCAGCCACTATAGAGACAGGTCCGAGACCCAGTACTTC. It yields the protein CASSHYRDRSETQYF.

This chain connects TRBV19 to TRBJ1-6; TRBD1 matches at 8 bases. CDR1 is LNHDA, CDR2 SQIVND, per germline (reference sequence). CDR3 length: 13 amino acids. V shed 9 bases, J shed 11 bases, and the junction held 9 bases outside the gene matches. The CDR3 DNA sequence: TGTGCCAGCCAGACAGGGGCGTTCACACCCCTCCACTTT. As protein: CASQTGAFTPLHF.

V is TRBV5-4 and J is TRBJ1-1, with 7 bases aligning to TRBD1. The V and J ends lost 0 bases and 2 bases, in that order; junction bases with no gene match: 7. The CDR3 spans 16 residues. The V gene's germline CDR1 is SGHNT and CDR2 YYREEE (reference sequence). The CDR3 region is CASSLATTGTNTEAFF. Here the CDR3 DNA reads TGTGCCAGCAGCTTGGCGACGACAGGGACCAACACTGAAGCTTTCTTT.

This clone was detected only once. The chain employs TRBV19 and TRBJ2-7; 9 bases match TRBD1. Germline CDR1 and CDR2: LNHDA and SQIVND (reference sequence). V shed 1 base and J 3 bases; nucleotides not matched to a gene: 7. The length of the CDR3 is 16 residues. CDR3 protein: CASSIVLGQGNYEQYF. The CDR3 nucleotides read TGTGCCAGTAGTATAGTGTTGGGACAGGGAAACTACGAGCAGTACTTC. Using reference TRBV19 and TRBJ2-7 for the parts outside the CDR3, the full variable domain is DGGITQSPKYLFRKEGQNVTLSCEQNLNHDAMYWYRQDPGQGLRLIYYSQIVNDFQKGDIAEGYSVSREKKESFPLTVTSAQKNPTAFYLCASSIVLGQGNYEQYFGPGTRLTVT.

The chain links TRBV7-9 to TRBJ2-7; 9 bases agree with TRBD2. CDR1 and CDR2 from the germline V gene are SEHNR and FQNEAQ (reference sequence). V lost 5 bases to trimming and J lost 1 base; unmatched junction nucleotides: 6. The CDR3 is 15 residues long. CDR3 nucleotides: TGTGCCAGCAGCGACCGACTAGCGGTATCCTACGAGCAGTACTTC. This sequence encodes CASSDRLAVSYEQYF.

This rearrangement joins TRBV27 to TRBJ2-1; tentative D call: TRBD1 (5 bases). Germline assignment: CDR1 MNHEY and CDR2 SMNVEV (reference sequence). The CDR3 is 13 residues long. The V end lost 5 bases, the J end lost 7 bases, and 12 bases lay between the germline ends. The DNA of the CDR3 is TGTGCCAGCAGTCCACCCCCAGGGAATGAGCAGTTCTTC. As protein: CASSPPPGNEQFF.

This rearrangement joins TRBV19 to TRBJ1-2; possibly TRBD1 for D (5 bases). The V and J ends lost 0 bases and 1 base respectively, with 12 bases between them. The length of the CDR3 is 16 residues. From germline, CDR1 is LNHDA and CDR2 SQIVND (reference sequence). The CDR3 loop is CASSIDRDGYNYGYTF. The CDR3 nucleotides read TGTGCCAGTAGTATAGACCGGGACGGATATAACTATGGCTACACCTTC.

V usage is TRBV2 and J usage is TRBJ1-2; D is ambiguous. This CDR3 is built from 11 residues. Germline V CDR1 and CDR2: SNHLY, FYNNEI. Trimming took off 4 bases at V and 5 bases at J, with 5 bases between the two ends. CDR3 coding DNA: TGTGCCAGCAGTGTTGGGTATGGCTACACCTTC. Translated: CASSVGYGYTF.

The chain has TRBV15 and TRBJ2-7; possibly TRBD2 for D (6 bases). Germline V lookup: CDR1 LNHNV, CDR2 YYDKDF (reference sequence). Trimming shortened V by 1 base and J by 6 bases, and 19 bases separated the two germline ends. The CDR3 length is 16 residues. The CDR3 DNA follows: TGTGCCACCAGCAGAGGGCGGCAGGGACTTGCCGTCGAGCAGTACTTC. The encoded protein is CATSRGRQGLAVEQYF.

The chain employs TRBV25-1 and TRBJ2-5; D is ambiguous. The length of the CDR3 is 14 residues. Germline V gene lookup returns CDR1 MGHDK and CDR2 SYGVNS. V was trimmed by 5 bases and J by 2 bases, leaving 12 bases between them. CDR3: CASSLDLLQETQYF. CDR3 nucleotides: TGTGCCAGCAGTTTAGACCTCCTTCAAGAGACCCAGTACTTC.

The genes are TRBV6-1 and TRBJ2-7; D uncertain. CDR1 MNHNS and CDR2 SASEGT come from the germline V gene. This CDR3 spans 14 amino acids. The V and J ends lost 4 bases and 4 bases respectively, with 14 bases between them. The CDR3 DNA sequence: TGTGCCAGCAGTGGGCGGAACATACCTTACGAGCAGTACTTC. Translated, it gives CASSGRNIPYEQYF.

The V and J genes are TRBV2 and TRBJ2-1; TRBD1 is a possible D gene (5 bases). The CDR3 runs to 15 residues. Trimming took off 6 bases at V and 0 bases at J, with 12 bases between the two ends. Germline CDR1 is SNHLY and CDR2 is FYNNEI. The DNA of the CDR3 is TGTGCCAGCAGGCGACAGACCAGCTCCTACAATGAGCAGTTCTTC. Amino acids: CASRRQTSSYNEQFF.

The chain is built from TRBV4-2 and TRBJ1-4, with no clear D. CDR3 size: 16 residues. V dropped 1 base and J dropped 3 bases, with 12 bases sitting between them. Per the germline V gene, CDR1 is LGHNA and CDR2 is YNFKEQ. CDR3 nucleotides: TGTGCCAGCAGCCAAGGCAGCCAGGCGGCTAATGAAAAACTGTTTTTT. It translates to CASSQGSQAANEKLFF.

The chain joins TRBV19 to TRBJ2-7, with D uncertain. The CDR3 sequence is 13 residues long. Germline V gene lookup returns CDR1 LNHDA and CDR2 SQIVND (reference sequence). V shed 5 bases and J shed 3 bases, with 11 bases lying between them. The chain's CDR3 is CASSSGAGYEQYF. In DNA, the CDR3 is TGTGCCAGTAGTTCCGGAGCTGGCTACGAGCAGTACTTC.

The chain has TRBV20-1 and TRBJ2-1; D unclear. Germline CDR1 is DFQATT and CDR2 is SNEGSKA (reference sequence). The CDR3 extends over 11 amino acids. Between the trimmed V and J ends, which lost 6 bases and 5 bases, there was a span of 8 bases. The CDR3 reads CSAQGNNEQFF. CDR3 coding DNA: TGCAGTGCCCAAGGGAACAATGAGCAGTTCTTC.

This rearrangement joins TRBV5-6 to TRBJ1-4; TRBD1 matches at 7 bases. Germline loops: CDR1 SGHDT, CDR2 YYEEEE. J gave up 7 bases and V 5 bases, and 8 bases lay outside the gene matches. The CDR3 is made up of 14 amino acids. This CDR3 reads CASRLRGLAEKLFF. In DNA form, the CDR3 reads TGTGCCAGCAGACTAAGGGGGCTTGCTGAAAAACTGTTTTTT.

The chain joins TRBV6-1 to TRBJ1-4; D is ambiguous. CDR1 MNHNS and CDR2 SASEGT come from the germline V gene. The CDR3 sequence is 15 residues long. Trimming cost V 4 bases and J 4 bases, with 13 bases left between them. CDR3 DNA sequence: TGTGCCAGCAGTGGGACCCAAGATATTAATGAAAAACTGTTTTTT. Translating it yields CASSGTQDINEKLFF.

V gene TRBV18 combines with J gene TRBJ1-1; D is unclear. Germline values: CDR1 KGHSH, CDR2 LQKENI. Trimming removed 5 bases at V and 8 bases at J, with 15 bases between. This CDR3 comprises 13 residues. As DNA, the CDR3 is TGTGCCAGCTCATTTTCGACGTATTCCGAAGCTTTCTTT. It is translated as CASSFSTYSEAFF.

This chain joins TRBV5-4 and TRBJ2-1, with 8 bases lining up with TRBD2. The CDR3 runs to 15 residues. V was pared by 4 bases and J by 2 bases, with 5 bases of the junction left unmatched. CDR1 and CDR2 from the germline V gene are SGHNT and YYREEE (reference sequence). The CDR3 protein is CASSLLAGPYNEQFF. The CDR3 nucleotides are TGTGCCAGCAGCCTTCTAGCGGGTCCCTACAATGAGCAGTTCTTC.

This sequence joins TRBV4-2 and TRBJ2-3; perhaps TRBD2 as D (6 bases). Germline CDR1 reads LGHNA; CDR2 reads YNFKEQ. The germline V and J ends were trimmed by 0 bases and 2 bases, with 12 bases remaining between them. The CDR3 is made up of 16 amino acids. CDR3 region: CASSQDGKRATDTQYF. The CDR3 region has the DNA TGTGCCAGCAGCCAAGATGGTAAGCGGGCCACAGATACGCAGTATTTT.

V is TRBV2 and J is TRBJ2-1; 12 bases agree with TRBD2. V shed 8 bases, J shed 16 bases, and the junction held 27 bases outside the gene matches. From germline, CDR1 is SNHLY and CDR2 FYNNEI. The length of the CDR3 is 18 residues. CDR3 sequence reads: CASRPPDTTSGRGGSYFF. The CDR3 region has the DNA TGTGCCAGCCGACCGCCGGACACGACTAGCGGGAGAGGGGGGAGCTATTTCTTC.

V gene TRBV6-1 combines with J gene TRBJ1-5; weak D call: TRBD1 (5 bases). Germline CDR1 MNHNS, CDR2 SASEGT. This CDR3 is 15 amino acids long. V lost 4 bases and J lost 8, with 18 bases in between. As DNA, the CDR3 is TGTGCCAGCAGTGTGGGAGACAGAGGGTGGGAGCCCCAGCATTTT. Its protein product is CASSVGDRGWEPQHF.

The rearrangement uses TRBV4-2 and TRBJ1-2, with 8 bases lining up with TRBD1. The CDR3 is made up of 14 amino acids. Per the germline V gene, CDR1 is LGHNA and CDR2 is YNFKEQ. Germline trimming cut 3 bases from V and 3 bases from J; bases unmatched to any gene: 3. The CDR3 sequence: CASSQGGQDYGYTF. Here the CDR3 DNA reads TGTGCCAGCAGCCAGGGGGGACAGGACTATGGCTACACCTTC.

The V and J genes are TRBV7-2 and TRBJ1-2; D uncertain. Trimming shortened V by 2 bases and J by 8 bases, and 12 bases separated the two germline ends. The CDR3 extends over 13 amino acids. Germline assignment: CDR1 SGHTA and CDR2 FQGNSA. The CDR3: CASSLRKIDGYTF. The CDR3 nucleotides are TGTGCCAGCAGCTTAAGGAAAATCGACGGCTACACCTTC.

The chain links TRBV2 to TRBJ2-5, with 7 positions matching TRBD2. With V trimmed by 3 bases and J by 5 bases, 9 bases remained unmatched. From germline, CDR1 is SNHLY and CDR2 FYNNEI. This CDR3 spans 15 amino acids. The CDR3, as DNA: TGTGCCAGCAGTGAGAGGGCGGGAGACGGGGAGACCCAGTACTTC. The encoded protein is CASSERAGDGETQYF.